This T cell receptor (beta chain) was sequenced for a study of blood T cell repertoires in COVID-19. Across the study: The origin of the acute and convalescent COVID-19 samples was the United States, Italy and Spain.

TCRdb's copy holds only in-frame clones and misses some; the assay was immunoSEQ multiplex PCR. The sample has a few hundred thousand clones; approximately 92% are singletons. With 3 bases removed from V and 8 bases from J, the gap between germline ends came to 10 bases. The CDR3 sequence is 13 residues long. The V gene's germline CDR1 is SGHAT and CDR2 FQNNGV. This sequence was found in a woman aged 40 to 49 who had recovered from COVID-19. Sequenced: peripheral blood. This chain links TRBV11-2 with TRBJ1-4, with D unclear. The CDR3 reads CASSFGNREKLFF. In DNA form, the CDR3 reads TGTGCCAGCAGCTTCGGTAATCGAGAAAAACTGTTTTTT.